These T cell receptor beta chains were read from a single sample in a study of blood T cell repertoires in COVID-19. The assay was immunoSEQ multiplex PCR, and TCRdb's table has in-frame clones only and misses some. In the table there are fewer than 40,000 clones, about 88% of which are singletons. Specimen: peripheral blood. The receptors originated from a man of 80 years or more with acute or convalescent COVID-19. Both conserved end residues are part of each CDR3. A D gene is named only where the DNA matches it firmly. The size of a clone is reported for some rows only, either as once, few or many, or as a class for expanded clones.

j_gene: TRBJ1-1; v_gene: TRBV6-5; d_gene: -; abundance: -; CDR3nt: TGTGCCAGCAGGATTACACAGAACACTGAAGCTTTCTTT; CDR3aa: CASRITQNTEAFF
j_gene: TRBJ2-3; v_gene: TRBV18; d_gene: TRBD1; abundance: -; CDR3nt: TGTGCCAGCTCACGGGGACAGAGATCCACAGATACGCAGTATTTT; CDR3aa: CASSRGQRSTDTQYF
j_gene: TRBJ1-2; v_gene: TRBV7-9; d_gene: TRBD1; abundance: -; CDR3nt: TGTGCCAGCAGCTTATTAGGACAGGGGCTCTATGGCTACACCTTC; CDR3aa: CASSLLGQGLYGYTF
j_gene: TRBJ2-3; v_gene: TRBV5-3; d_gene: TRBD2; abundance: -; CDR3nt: TGTGCCAGAAGCCCCATGGAAGGGGTAGCGGGAGGCCCCACTAGCACAGATACGCAGTATTTT; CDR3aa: CARSPMEGVAGGPTSTDTQYF
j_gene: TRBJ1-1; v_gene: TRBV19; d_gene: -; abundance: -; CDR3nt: TGTGCCAGTAGATTCGGGGTTACTGAAGCTTTCTTT; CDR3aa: CASRFGVTEAFF
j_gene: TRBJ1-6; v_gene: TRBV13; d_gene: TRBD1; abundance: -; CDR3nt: TGTGCCAGCAGCATACAGGGGGCCGGTAATTCACCCCTCCACTTT; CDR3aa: CASSIQGAGNSPLHF
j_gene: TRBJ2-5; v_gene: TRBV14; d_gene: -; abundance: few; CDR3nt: TGTGCCAGCAGCCAAAATCTCCAAGAGACCCAGTACTTC; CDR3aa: CASSQNLQETQYF
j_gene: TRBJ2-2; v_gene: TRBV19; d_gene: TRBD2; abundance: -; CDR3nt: TGTGCCAGTAGTCCTCTAGCGGCTACCGGGGAGCTGTTTTTT; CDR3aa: CASSPLAATGELFF
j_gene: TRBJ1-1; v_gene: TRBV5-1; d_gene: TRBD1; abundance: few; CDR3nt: TGCGCCAGCAGCTTGGACAGGGGGGACACTGAAGCTTTCTTT; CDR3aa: CASSLDRGDTEAFF
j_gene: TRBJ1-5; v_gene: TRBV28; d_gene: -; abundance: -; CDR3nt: TGTGCCAGCAGTTTCACCACGGGTTCGGGCAATCAGCCCCAGCATTTT; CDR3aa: CASSFTTGSGNQPQHF
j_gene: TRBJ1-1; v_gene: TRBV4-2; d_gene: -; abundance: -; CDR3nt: TGTGCCAGCAGCCCGGAGGTACGGAACACTGAAGCTTTCTTT; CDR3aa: CASSPEVRNTEAFF
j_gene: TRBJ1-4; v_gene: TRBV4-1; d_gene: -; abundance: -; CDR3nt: TGCGCCAGCAGCCAAGTGGGGCAGCTAAATGAAAAACTGTTTTTT; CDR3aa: CASSQVGQLNEKLFF
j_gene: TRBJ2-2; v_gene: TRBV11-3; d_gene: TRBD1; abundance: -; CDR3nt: TGTGCCAGCAGAAGACAGGGGGACACCGGGGAGCTGTTTTTT; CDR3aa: CASRRQGDTGELFF
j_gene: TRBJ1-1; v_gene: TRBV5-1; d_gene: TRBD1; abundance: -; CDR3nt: TGCGCCAGCAGGATGACAGGGGAGGGCACTGAAGCTTTCTTT; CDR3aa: CASRMTGEGTEAFF
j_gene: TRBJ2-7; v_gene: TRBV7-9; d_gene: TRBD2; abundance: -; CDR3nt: TGTGCCAGCAGCCGCGGACTAGCGGGAGGTGAAAGGACCTACGAGCAGTACTTC; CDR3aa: CASSRGLAGGERTYEQYF
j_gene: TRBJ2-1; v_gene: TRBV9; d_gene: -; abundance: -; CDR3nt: TGTGCCAGCAGCGTAGGCGGTGTGGCGACTAGCTACAATGAGCAGTTCTTC; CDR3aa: CASSVGGVATSYNEQFF
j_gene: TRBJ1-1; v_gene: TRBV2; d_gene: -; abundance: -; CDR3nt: TGTGCCAGCAGCTCCGGACAGAAAGAAGCTTTCTTT; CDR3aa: CASSSGQKEAFF
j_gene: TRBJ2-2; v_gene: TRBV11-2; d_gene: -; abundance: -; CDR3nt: TGTGCCAGCAGCCCCGGACTGAACACCGGGGAGCTGTTTTTT; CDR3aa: CASSPGLNTGELFF
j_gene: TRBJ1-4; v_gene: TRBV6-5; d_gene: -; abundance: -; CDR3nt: TGTGCCAGCAGTTACTCGACGGGCGGGATGAGGGAAAAACTGTTTTTT; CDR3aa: CASSYSTGGMREKLFF
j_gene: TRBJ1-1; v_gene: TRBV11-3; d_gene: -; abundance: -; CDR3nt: TGTGCCAGCAGCTTAGGAGGGAGCAGGGGAAACACTGAAGCTTTCTTT; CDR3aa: CASSLGGSRGNTEAFF
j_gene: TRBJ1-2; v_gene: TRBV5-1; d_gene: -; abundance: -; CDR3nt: TGCGCCAGCAGCTTGGCCCCGGGTGACTATGGCTACACCTTC; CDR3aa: CASSLAPGDYGYTF
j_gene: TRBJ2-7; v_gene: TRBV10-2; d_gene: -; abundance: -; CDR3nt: TGCGCCAGCACCTCCCCCTCCGGGACACCAGTCGACGAGCAGTACTTC; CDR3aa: CASTSPSGTPVDEQYF
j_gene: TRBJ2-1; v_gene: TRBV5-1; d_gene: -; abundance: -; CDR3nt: TGCGCCAGCAGCGCCCGCGGGAATGAGCAGTTCTTC; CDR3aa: CASSARGNEQFF
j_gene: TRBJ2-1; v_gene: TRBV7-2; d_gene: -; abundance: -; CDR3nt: TGTGCCAGCAGACAGGGATACAATGAGCAGTTCTTC; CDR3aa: CASRQGYNEQFF
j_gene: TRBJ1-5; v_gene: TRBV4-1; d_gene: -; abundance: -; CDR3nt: TGCGCCAGCAGCCAAGCTCCGGGAGGGGACCAGCCCCAGCATTTT; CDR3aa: CASSQAPGGDQPQHF
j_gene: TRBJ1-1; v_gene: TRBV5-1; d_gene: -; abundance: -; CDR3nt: TGCGCCAGCAGCTTCATAGGTTTTGGTCGGGGGGAAAACACTGAAGCTTTCTTT; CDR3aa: CASSFIGFGRGENTEAFF
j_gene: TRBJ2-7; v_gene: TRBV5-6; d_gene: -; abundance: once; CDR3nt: TGTGCCAGCAGCTTGGCCGGTGGTGACGAGCAGTACTTC; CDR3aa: CASSLAGGDEQYF
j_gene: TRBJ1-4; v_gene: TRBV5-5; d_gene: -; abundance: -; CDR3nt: TGTGCCAGCAGCCTAGGATGGGCAACTAATGAAAAACTGTTTTTT; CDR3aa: CASSLGWATNEKLFF
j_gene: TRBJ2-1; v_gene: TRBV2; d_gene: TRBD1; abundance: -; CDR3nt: TGTGCCAGCCGCGTACCGGGACAGGGGGGGCAGTTCTTC; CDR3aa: CASRVPGQGGQFF
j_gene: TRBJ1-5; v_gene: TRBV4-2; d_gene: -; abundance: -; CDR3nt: TGTGCCAGCAGCCAAGATCTCAGGTCGAATCAGCCCCAGCATTTT; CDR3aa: CASSQDLRSNQPQHF
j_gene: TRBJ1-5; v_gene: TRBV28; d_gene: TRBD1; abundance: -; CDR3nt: TGTGCCAGCAGTGGACAGGGGGCCATCCAGCCCCAGCATTTT; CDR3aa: CASSGQGAIQPQHF
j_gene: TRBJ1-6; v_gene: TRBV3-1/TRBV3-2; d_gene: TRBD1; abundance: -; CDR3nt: TGTGCCAGCAGCCACAGCGGGAGGGGGCGTAATTCACCCCTCCACTTT; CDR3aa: CASSHSGRGRNSPLHF
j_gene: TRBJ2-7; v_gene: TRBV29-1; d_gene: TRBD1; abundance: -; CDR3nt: TGCAGCGTCTGGGGACAGTTCTACGAGCAGTACTTC; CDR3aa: CSVWGQFYEQYF
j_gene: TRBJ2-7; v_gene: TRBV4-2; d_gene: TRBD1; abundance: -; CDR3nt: TGTGCCAGCAGCCAAGATCGCAATGCCGGGACAGGGAAAGAGCAGTACTTC; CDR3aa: CASSQDRNAGTGKEQYF
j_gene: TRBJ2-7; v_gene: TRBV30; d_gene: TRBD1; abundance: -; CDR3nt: TGTGCCTGGAGTGGGGGGACAGGGATAATCTACGAGCAGTACTTC; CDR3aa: CAWSGGTGIIYEQYF
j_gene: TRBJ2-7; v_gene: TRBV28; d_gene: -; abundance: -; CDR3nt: TGTGCCAGCAGTAACACAGGGACCTACGAGCAGTACTTC; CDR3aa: CASSNTGTYEQYF
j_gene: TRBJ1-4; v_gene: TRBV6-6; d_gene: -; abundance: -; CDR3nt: TGTGCCAGCAGTCACCCCCTACGGGGGGATGAAAAACTGTTTTTT; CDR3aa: CASSHPLRGDEKLFF
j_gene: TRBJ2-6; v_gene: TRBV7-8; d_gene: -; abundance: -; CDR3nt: TGTGCCAGCAGCTTAGATCGCGGGACAGTTCGCTCTGGGGCCAACGTCCTGACTTTC; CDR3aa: CASSLDRGTVRSGANVLTF
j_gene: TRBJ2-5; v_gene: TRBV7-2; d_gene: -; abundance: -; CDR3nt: TGTGCCAGCAGCTTGCGCAGGGCCCAAGAGACCCAGTACTTC; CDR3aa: CASSLRRAQETQYF
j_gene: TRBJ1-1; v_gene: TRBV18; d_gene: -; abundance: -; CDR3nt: TGTGCCAGCTCACCACCCCTAGGTAGAGAAGCTTTCTTT; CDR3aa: CASSPPLGREAFF
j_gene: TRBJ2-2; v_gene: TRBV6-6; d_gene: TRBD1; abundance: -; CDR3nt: TGTGCCAGCAGGCCACAGGGGCCCGGGGAGCTGTTTTTT; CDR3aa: CASRPQGPGELFF
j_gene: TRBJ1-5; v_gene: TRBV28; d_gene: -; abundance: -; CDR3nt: TGTGCCAGCAGTTTAACCGGAGGGGAAAGTCAGCCCCAGCATTTT; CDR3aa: CASSLTGGESQPQHF